The 17 T cell receptor beta chains given below trace back to one sample, sequenced in a study of post-analysis software for immune sequencing data. Whole-study findings and limits: With TRBV5-6, TRBV5-1 and TRBV20-1 included, 4 or 5 TRBV segments were more frequent in patients than in controls.

TCR beta libraries were prepared from cDNA with unique molecular identifiers. TCRdb processed the PCR reads anew with MiXCR; each CDR3 protein has one entry. The sample lists a few hundred thousand distinct CDR3 sequences; 36% were seen once. Their antigen targets remain unknown. The source material was blood. The receptors originated from a girl aged 5 to 17 with multiple sclerosis.

Only a few counts were recorded for this clonotype. A much larger clone lies one base from this, so it may be a read error. The chain has TRBV7-2 and TRBJ2-3; 8 bases fit TRBD2. This CDR3 has 13 amino acids. The germline CDR1 and CDR2 sequences are SGHTA and FQGNSA. V dropped 5 bases and J dropped 7; count of bases not matched to a gene: 5. Here the CDR3 reads CASSRTSLNTQYF. As DNA, the CDR3 is TGTGCCAGCAGCAGGACTAGCCTCAATACGCAGTATTTT.

This clonotype has ten or more counts. The rearrangement joins TRBV27 to TRBJ2-1, with D possibly being TRBD2 (7 bases). This CDR3 is built from 13 residues. CDR1 is MNHEY, CDR2 SMNVEV, per germline (reference sequence). V lost 6 bases, J lost 5 bases, and 11 bases lay in between. The CDR3 reads CASRDSGDNEQFF. In DNA form, the CDR3 reads TGTGCCAGCAGGGACAGCGGGGACAATGAGCAGTTCTTC.

This chain uses TRBV7-3 with TRBJ2-1, with 7 bases matching TRBD1. CDR3 size: 13 residues. CDR1 and CDR2 (germline): SGHTA, FQGTGA. V shed 5 bases and J 7 bases; nucleotides not matched to a gene: 5. The CDR3 here is CASSISDRNEQFF. DNA of the CDR3: TGTGCCAGCAGCATTTCGGACAGGAATGAGCAGTTCTTC. The full variable domain, completed using reference TRBV7-3 and TRBJ2-1, is GAGVSQTPSNKVTEKGKYVELRCDPISGHTALYWYRQSLGQGPEFLIYFQGTGAADDSGLPNDRFFAVRPEGSVSTLKIQRTERGDSAVYLCASSISDRNEQFFGPGTRLTVL.

This clonotype was seen a few times. The chain has TRBV25-1 and TRBJ1-2, with D perhaps TRBD1 (5 bases). CDR1 and CDR2 (germline): MGHDK, SYGVNS. Trimming stripped 4 bases from V and 5 bases from J, with 8 bases between. The CDR3 spans 12 residues. The CDR3 loop is CASSVGTYGYTF. The CDR3 DNA sequence: TGTGCCAGCAGTGTCGGGACGTATGGCTACACCTTC.

The table lists this clonotype with many counts. V is TRBV3-1 and J is TRBJ2-3; D possibly matches TRBD1 or TRBD2 (5 bases each). The length of the CDR3 is 15 residues. Trimming removed 5 bases at V and 2 bases at J, with 14 bases between. CDR1 and CDR2 (germline): LGHDT, YNNKEL (reference sequence). DNA for the CDR3: TGTGCCAGCAGCTTCCGGGGCAGCCACACAGATACGCAGTATTTT. Amino acids: CASSFRGSHTDTQYF.

The gene calls are TRBV20-1 and TRBJ2-7; possible D gene TRBD1, 6 bases. Germline CDR1 DFQATT, CDR2 SNEGSKA (reference sequence). The CDR3 spans 13 residues. V shed 2 bases and J shed 3 bases, with 11 bases lying between them. The CDR3 sequence: CSARQGPNYEQYF. Here the CDR3 DNA reads TGCAGTGCTAGACAGGGGCCCAACTACGAGCAGTACTTC.

In this sample, this clonotype turned up many times. The V call is TRBV6-2 or TRBV6-3, the J call TRBJ2-7, with 9 bases identical to TRBD2. The CDR3 sequence is 14 residues long. V was clipped by 2 bases and J by 6 bases; unmatched bases: 5. Germline V gives CDR1 MNHEY, CDR2 SVGEGT. The CDR3 nucleotides read TGTGCCAGCAGTTACCGGCGGGGGGGAGGCGAGCAGTACTTC. Its translation is CASSYRRGGGEQYF.

There are a few counts of this clonotype. The chain carries TRBV20-1 and TRBJ2-4; TRBD2 aligns across 8 bases. After removal of 0 bases from V and 13 bases from J, the junction contained 17 bases not matched to a gene. The CDR3 has 16 amino acids. Looked up from germline, CDR1 is DFQATT and CDR2 is SNEGSKA (reference sequence). This CDR3 is CSARDRIGPGGREQYF. The CDR3 region has the DNA TGCAGTGCTAGAGATCGGATAGGGCCGGGAGGGAGGGAGCAGTACTTC.

This rearrangement joins TRBV10-3 to TRBJ2-3, with TRBD2 matching over 7 bases. CDR1 ENHRY and CDR2 SYGVKD come from the germline V gene. V shed 7 bases, J shed 1 base, and the junction held 5 bases outside the gene matches. The CDR3 spans 14 residues. The CDR3 here is CAIKGLAGTDTQYF. The CDR3 DNA reads as TGTGCCATCAAGGGGCTAGCGGGCACAGATACGCAGTATTTT.

This chain links TRBV29-1 with TRBJ2-5, with D possibly TRBD1 on 6 matching bases. With the DNA end fitting TRBJ2-7 better, the J assignment may be wrong. Germline V CDR1 and CDR2: SQVTM, ANQGSEA. This CDR3 contains 13 residues. CDR3 region: CSVERQGSYEQYF. The CDR3 DNA is TGCAGCGTTGAACGGCAGGGGTCCTACGAGCAGTACTTC.

The chain combines TRBV6-2 or TRBV6-3 with TRBJ1-1; TRBD1 is a possible D gene (6 bases). Germline V CDR1 and CDR2: MNHEY, SVGEGT. The CDR3 is 17 residues long. Trimming cost V 6 bases and J 0 bases, with 20 bases left between them. The chain's CDR3 is CASSQGGGAYLNTEAFF. The CDR3 DNA reads as TGTGCCAGCAGCCAAGGCGGGGGCGCTTACCTGAACACTGAAGCTTTCTTT.

The rearrangement joins TRBV11-1 to TRBJ2-5; tentative D call: TRBD1 (6 bases). Germline CDR1 reads SGHAT; CDR2 reads FQDESV (reference sequence). The CDR3 sequence is 16 residues long. With 5 bases removed from V and 1 base from J, the gap between germline ends came to 17 bases. The CDR3 DNA reads TGTGCCAGCAGCCGCTCAGGGGATCTATCCCAAGAGACCCAGTACTTC. Its protein is CASSRSGDLSQETQYF.

In this sample, this clonotype turned up many times. CDR3 residues: CASSPRGGRGNNEQFF. CDR3 DNA sequence: TGTGCCAGCAGCCCGCGGGGCGGGAGAGGGAACAATGAGCAGTTCTTC. V is TRBV7-3 and J is TRBJ2-1, with TRBD2 identical over 7 bases. The CDR3 has 16 residues. The V gene end was trimmed by 5 bases and the J gene end by 5 bases; junction bases not matched to a gene: 12. Germline V gene data show CDR1 as SGHTA and CDR2 as FQGTGA. Combining the CDR3 with reference TRBV7-3 and TRBJ2-1 gives the whole variable domain GAGVSQTPSNKVTEKGKYVELRCDPISGHTALYWYRQSLGQGPEFLIYFQGTGAADDSGLPNDRFFAVRPEGSVSTLKIQRTERGDSAVYLCASSPRGGRGNNEQFFGPGTRLTVL.

This clonotype has ten or more counts. The chain uses TRBV5-1 and TRBJ2-5; D might be TRBD2 (6 bases). Trimming left V 0 bases short and J 5 bases short, with 17 bases between. The CDR3 totals 16 residues. Per the germline V gene, CDR1 is SGHRS and CDR2 is YFSETQ. The CDR3 DNA reads TGCGCCAGCAGCTTGGTTCCCCTCGAGGGGAGGGAGACCCAGTACTTC. Its translation is CASSLVPLEGRETQYF. Based on the CDR3 plus reference TRBV5-1 and TRBJ2-5, the full variable domain is KAGVTQTPRYLIKTRGQQVTLSCSPISGHRSVSWYQQTPGQGLQFLFEYFSETQRNKGNFPGRFSGRQFSNSRSEMNVSTLELGDSALYLCASSLVPLEGRETQYFGPGTRLLVL.

The V call is TRBV6-1, the J call TRBJ1-4; unclear D gene. CDR3 length: 10 amino acids. The V and J ends lost 8 bases and 11 bases respectively, with 9 bases between them. Germline V gives CDR1 MNHNS, CDR2 SASEGT. In DNA form, the CDR3 reads TGTGCCAGCGGAGGTGAGAAACTGTTTTTT. Translated: CASGGEKLFF.

CDR3 residues: CSVERRQVQNIQYF. Written as DNA, the CDR3 is TGCAGCGTTGAAAGGAGACAGGTCCAAAACATTCAGTACTTC. V gene TRBV29-1 combines with J gene TRBJ2-4; perhaps TRBD1 as D (6 bases). The CDR3 totals 14 residues. The V and J ends lost 2 bases and 5 bases respectively, with 13 bases between them. Per the germline V gene, CDR1 is SQVTM and CDR2 is ANQGSEA.

As regards this clonotype: A much bigger clone sits one base away, suggesting this may be a read error. V gene TRBV20-1 combines with J gene TRBJ2-7; D is unclear. Germline V gene lookup returns CDR1 DFQATT and CDR2 SNEGSKA (reference sequence). V dropped 5 bases and J dropped 7 bases, with 12 bases sitting between them. This CDR3 contains 11 residues. CDR3 DNA sequence: TGCAGTGCTCCTCATAGATATGAGCAGTACTTC. This gives the protein CSAPHRYEQYF.